This T cell receptor beta chain was retrieved from a study of blood T cell repertoires in COVID-19. About the research overall: PBMCs, B-cell-depleted T cells, or T cells were the source of the cDNA or gDNA that made up the material.

The V and J ends lost 8 bases and 0 bases, in that order; junction bases with no gene match: 0. CDR3 length: 13 residues. Looked up from germline, CDR1 is WNHNN and CDR2 is SYGVQD (reference sequence). Authors' methods: Reference gene primer amplification gave nucleated cell count estimates. Profiled with immunoSEQ multiplex PCR; TCRdb holds only in-frame clones, not every one. The DNA was the basis for D and trimming; V, J and clone size are from that table. This table holds just under 350,000 clones, roughly 90% found once. This chain joins TRBV10-1 and TRBJ2-7, with 11 bases that match TRBD2. The specimen was peripheral blood. This TCR was sampled from a woman aged 70 to 79 with COVID-19, enrolled during active disease. CDR3 nucleotide sequence: TGCGCCAGCGGGACTAGCGGCTCCTACGAGCAGTACTTC. It codes for CASGTSGSYEQYF.